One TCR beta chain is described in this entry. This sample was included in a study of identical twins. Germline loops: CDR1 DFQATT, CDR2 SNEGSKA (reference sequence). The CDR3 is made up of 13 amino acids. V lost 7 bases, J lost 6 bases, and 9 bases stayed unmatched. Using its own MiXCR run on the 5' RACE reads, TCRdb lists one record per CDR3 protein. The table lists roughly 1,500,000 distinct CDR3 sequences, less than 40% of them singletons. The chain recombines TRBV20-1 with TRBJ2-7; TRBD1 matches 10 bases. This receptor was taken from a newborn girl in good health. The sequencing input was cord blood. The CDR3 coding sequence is TGCAGTGTCCCGGGACAGGGGAAGAGCGAGCAGTACTTC. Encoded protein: CSVPGQGKSEQYF.